This passage covers 14 T cell receptor beta chains from one sample sequenced in a study of blood T cell repertoires in COVID-19. Assay: immunoSEQ multiplex PCR; the TCRdb copy retains only in-frame clones and omits some. Of some 170,000 clones in the sample, about 85% were seen once. The sequencing input was peripheral blood. These receptors were taken from a woman aged 60 to 75 with acute or convalescent COVID-19.

The chain links TRBV28 to TRBJ1-5; D ambiguous. The germline V gene encodes CDR1 MDHEN and CDR2 SYDVKM. The CDR3 runs 13 residues. The V end lost 2 bases, the J end lost 3 bases, and 5 bases lay between the germline ends. The CDR3 region has the DNA TGTGCCAGCAGTTTAAATCTCAATCAGCCCCAGCATTTT. Residues: CASSLNLNQPQHF. Variable domain in full (rest from reference TRBV28 and TRBJ1-5): DVKVTQSSRYLVKRTGEKVFLECVQDMDHENMFWYRQDPGLGLRLIYFSYDVKMKEKGDIPEGYSVSREKKERFSLILESASTNQTSMYLCASSLNLNQPQHFGDGTRLSIL.

CDR3 nucleotides: TGTGCCTGGAACCTAGCTGGAGGGGAGCTGTTTTTT. Residues: CAWNLAGGELFF. V gene TRBV30 combines with J gene TRBJ2-2; D might be TRBD2 (5 bases). This CDR3 contains 12 residues. Per the germline V gene, CDR1 is GTSNPN and CDR2 is SVGIG (reference sequence). The V end lost 4 bases, the J end lost 8 bases, and 11 bases lay between the germline ends.

This rearrangement joins TRBV7-9 to TRBJ2-1, with 8 bases lining up with TRBD1. Germline loops: CDR1 SEHNR, CDR2 FQNEAQ (reference sequence). The CDR3 has 15 amino acids. V shed 1 base, J shed 5 bases, and the junction held 4 bases outside the gene matches. CDR3 amino acids: CASSLGTGSDNEQFF. CDR3 coding DNA: TGTGCCAGCAGCTTAGGGACAGGGTCGGACAATGAGCAGTTCTTC.

The chain recombines TRBV19 with TRBJ1-2; D is possibly TRBD1 (5 bases). Per the germline V gene, CDR1 is LNHDA and CDR2 is SQIVND (reference sequence). With 9 bases removed from V and 6 bases from J, the gap between germline ends came to 14 bases. This CDR3 region has 12 residues. CDR3 in amino acids: CASLTGGNGYTF. The CDR3 nucleotides read TGTGCCAGCCTCACGGGGGGTAATGGCTACACCTTC. Looking up the rest from reference TRBV19 and TRBJ1-2 gives the full variable domain: DGGITQSPKYLFRKEGQNVTLSCEQNLNHDAMYWYRQDPGQGLRLIYYSQIVNDFQKGDIAEGYSVSREKKESFPLTVTSAQKNPTAFYLCASLTGGNGYTFGSGTRLTVV.

This chain connects TRBV19 to TRBJ1-4, with D unresolved. This CDR3 region has 12 residues. Trimming took off 9 bases at V and 8 bases at J, with 13 bases between the two ends. Germline assignment: CDR1 LNHDA and CDR2 SQIVND (reference sequence). The CDR3 loop is CASYRAGEKLFF. As DNA, the CDR3 is TGTGCCAGCTACCGGGCGGGGGAAAAACTGTTTTTT.

In nucleotides, the CDR3 is TGTGCCACCAGCAGAGATGGACAGGGAAACACTGAAGCTTTCTTT. Amino acid sequence: CATSRDGQGNTEAFF. The J gene is TRBJ1-1, the V gene TRBV15; 8 nucleotides line up with TRBD1. The CDR3 is 15 residues long. Germline V gene lookup returns CDR1 LNHNV and CDR2 YYDKDF (reference sequence). V was clipped by 0 bases and J by 2 bases; unmatched bases: 2.

V usage is TRBV3-1 (or the pseudogene TRBV3-2) and J usage is TRBJ2-5, with a possible D match to TRBD1 (6 bases). The CDR3 sequence is 11 residues long. From germline, CDR1 is LGHDT and CDR2 YNNKEL (reference sequence). V lost 6 bases and J lost 5, with 7 bases in between. The CDR3 DNA reads TGTGCCAGCAGTAGGGGGGAGACCCAGTACTTC. This sequence encodes CASSRGETQYF.

This clone was seen only once. V gene TRBV12-5 combines with J gene TRBJ1-6; D unclear. V was pared by 6 bases and J by 7 bases, with 10 bases between. The CDR3 is 13 amino acids. Germline lookup yields CDR1 LGHNT and CDR2 FRNRAP. CDR3 residues: CASGSGLNSPLHF. CDR3 DNA: TGTGCTAGTGGCTCAGGTTTGAATTCACCCCTCCACTTT.

The chain combines TRBV7-2 with TRBJ2-3; 13 nucleotides match TRBD2. This CDR3 comprises 16 residues. V dropped 5 bases and J dropped 7; count of bases not matched to a gene: 9. From germline, CDR1 is SGHTA and CDR2 FQGNSA. CDR3 in amino acids: CASSAGTSGKRYTQYF. For the CDR3, the DNA is TGTGCCAGCAGCGCCGGGACTAGCGGGAAAAGGTATACGCAGTATTTT. The variable domain in full, with the rest retrieved from reference TRBV7-2 and TRBJ2-3, is GAGVSQSPSNKVTEKGKDVELRCDPISGHTALYWYRQSLGQGLEFLIYFQGNSAPDKSGLPSDRFSAERTGGSVSTLTIQRTQQEDSAVYLCASSAGTSGKRYTQYFGPGTRLTVL.

Only one count was recorded for this clone. The rearrangement links TRBV20-1 to TRBJ1-5; D not resolved. The germline CDR1 and CDR2 sequences are DFQATT and SNEGSKA (reference sequence). With 5 bases removed from V and 9 bases from J, the gap between germline ends came to 11 bases. The CDR3 contains 11 residues. CDR3 in DNA: TGCAGTGCTGCAATAGCGGGGCCCCAGCATTTT. Protein: CSAAIAGPQHF.

The chain is built from TRBV5-1 and TRBJ1-3, with D maybe TRBD1 (5 bases). The CDR3 contains 15 residues. Trimming shortened V by 0 bases and J by 3 bases, and 10 bases separated the two germline ends. CDR1 and CDR2 (germline): SGHRS, YFSETQ. The CDR3 spells CASSLAGEDGNTIYF. The DNA of the CDR3 is TGCGCCAGCAGCTTGGCGGGGGAAGATGGAAACACCATATATTTT.

The genes are TRBV9 and TRBJ2-1; 9 bases match TRBD2. The CDR3 totals 15 residues. In germline, CDR1 is SGDLS, CDR2 YYNGEE. Germline trimming cut 4 bases from V and 9 bases from J; bases unmatched to any gene: 11. The CDR3 bases are TGTGCCAGCAGCCCAGAGGTCGCGGGAGGGGTTGAGCAGTTCTTC. Translated: CASSPEVAGGVEQFF.

In regard to this clone: The sample carries other DNA sequences with the same CDR3. The V gene is TRBV11-2, the J gene TRBJ2-3; D possibly corresponds to TRBD2 (5 bases). V lost 6 bases and J 4 bases, leaving 11 bases between the germline ends. This CDR3 comprises 13 residues. CDR1 is SGHAT, CDR2 FQNNGV, per germline. The CDR3 loop reads CASSLSGPDTQYF. The DNA for the CDR3 is TGTGCCAGCAGTTTAAGCGGACCAGATACGCAGTATTTT.

This chain links TRBV28 with TRBJ2-7; D may be TRBD1 (6 bases). This CDR3 is built from 15 residues. The germline V gene has CDR1 MDHEN and CDR2 SYDVKM. V dropped 5 bases and J dropped 0 bases, with 14 bases sitting between them. CDR3 in amino acids: CASSASTGSSYEQYF. The DNA for the CDR3 is TGTGCCAGCAGTGCGTCTACAGGGAGCTCCTACGAGCAGTACTTC.